These T cell receptor beta chains were read from a single sample in a study of radiotherapy plus CTLA-4 blockade in lung cancer. The protocol was immunoSEQ multiplex PCR, while the TCRdb copy is restricted to in-frame clones and leaves out a portion. Found here are tens of thousands of clones, about 78% of them singletons; the top ten hold roughly 8%. Sample: peripheral blood, taken from a patient treated with radiotherapy plus ipilimumab. The receptors were gathered from a human donor with non-small cell lung cancer who had stable disease on radiotherapy plus ipilimumab. Both conserved end residues are part of each CDR3. D genes are given only for firm matches. The size field is filled for only some rows; it gives once, few, many or a size class.

v_gene	j_gene	d_gene	abundance	CDR3nt	CDR3aa
TRBV6-5	TRBJ2-2	.	few	TGTGCCAGCAGCCTAGGGGAACAGACCGGGGAGCTGTTTTTT	CASSLGEQTGELFF
TRBV5-1	TRBJ2-1	TRBD2	.	TGCGCCAGCAGTCGGGAGCCTAGCGGGGTCTACAATGAGCAGTTCTTC	CASSREPSGVYNEQFF
TRBV2	TRBJ1-3	TRBD1	few	TGTGCCAGCACCTCTTTCGGACAGGGGAATACACAACACTCTGGAAACACCATATATTTT	CASTSFGQGNTQHSGNTIYF
TRBV5-4	TRBJ1-1	.	.	TGTGCCAGCAGCTTGGGGGGAAAGGGCACTGAAGCTTTCTTT	CASSLGGKGTEAFF
TRBV6-1	TRBJ2-7	.	few	TGTGCCAGCAGGACAGCCTACGAGCAGTACTTC	CASRTAYEQYF
TRBV6-5	TRBJ1-2	.	.	TGTGCCAGCAGTTACTCGATTATGGAGAACTATGGCTACACCTTC	CASSYSIMENYGYTF
TRBV25-1	TRBJ1-1	.	.	TGTGCCAGCATGGGCAGGATTATGAACACTGAAGCTTTCTTT	CASMGRIMNTEAFF
TRBV12-5	TRBJ1-6	TRBD1	.	TGTGCTAGTGGTCCACAGGGGGGCTCACCCCTCCACTTT	CASGPQGGSPLHF
TRBV5-1	TRBJ2-5	.	.	TGCGCCAGCAGCTTGTCAGGCCCCCAAGAGACCCAGTACTTC	CASSLSGPQETQYF
TRBV28	TRBJ1-1	TRBD1	.	TGTGCCAGCAGCCCGACAGGGCCCGAAGCTTTCTTT	CASSPTGPEAFF
TRBV28	TRBJ1-5	TRBD1	once	TGTGCCAGCAGTTACAGGGGGCATCTTCAGCCCCAGCATTTT	CASSYRGHLQPQHF
TRBV7-2	TRBJ1-1	.	.	TGTGCCAGCAGCCCGAGTAGTCGGAACACTGAAGCTTTCTTT	CASSPSSRNTEAFF
TRBV19	TRBJ2-2	TRBD2	.	TGTGCCAGTACGGGACTAGCGGGGGGAAGCGGGGAGCTGTTTTTT	CASTGLAGGSGELFF
TRBV7-9	TRBJ1-5	TRBD1	few	TGTGCCAGCAGCTTGGGGACAGGGAATCAGCCCCAGCATTTT	CASSLGTGNQPQHF
TRBV6-4	TRBJ2-1	TRBD2	.	TGTGCCAGCAGTGTCCTAGCGGGGTACAACAATGAGCAGTTCTTC	CASSVLAGYNNEQFF
TRBV25-1	TRBJ2-5	.	.	TGTGCCAGCAGTGCCCCGGGACCGAAGGAGACCCAGTACTTC	CASSAPGPKETQYF
TRBV30	TRBJ2-2	.	.	TGTGCCTGGGGCACTCTGGGCGTGCTGTTTTTT	CAWGTLGVLFF
TRBV5-8	TRBJ2-1	.	.	TGTGCCAGCAGGGTTAGCAGGAGCTCCTACAATGAGCAGTTCTTC	CASRVSRSSYNEQFF
TRBV5-1	TRBJ2-6	.	.	TGCGCCAGCAGTTTGGCGCTCTCTGGGGCCAACGTCCTGACTTTC	CASSLALSGANVLTF
TRBV9	TRBJ2-3	.	once	TGTGCCAGCAGCGTTAGCGGACTACGCACAGATACGCAGTATTTT	CASSVSGLRTDTQYF
TRBV9	TRBJ2-3	TRBD2	.	TGTGCCAGCAGCGCCCCGACTAGCGGGGACTCAGATACGCAGTATTTT	CASSAPTSGDSDTQYF
TRBV18	TRBJ1-1	TRBD1	once	TGTGCCAGCTCACCCCAGGCCGGGACAGGGGATATGAACACTGAAGCTTTCTTT	CASSPQAGTGDMNTEAFF
TRBV6-5	TRBJ1-5	.	.	TGTGCCAGCAAGTCTTATAGCAATCAGCCCCAGCATTTT	CASKSYSNQPQHF
TRBV7-9	TRBJ1-4	TRBD1	.	TGTGCCAGCAGCTTAGATTTCACAGGGGCGGATGAAAAACTGTTTTTT	CASSLDFTGADEKLFF
TRBV5-1	TRBJ2-7	.	.	TGCGCCAGCAGGGGATTTAGTGTCGGCTCAGGTTACTCCTACGAGCAGTACTTC	CASRGFSVGSGYSYEQYF
TRBV2	TRBJ2-3	.	.	TGTGCCAGCGGGCGCCGGGACGCCAGCACAGATACGCAGTATTTT	CASGRRDASTDTQYF
TRBV1	TRBJ2-7	.	.	TGCACCAGCAGCCAAGTAGGGACCGGGAGGGACGAGCAGTACTTC	CTSSQVGTGRDEQYF
TRBV5-4	TRBJ2-2	.	.	TGTGCCAGCAGCCCTCTCGGGAATCTGGACACCGGGGAGCTGTTTTTT	CASSPLGNLDTGELFF
TRBV9	TRBJ1-6	.	.	TGTGCCAGCAGCGTAGTAGGGTCTGATTCACCCCTCCACTTT	CASSVVGSDSPLHF
TRBV6-1	TRBJ1-1	TRBD1	.	TGTGCCAGCAGTGAAGCGCGGGTCGGACAGGGGCGTTTGAACACTGAAGCTTTCTTT	CASSEARVGQGRLNTEAFF
TRBV5-1	TRBJ1-4	TRBD1	few	TGCGCCAGCAGCTTGGCGGGTGGACAGGGGTATGAAAAACTGTTTTTT	CASSLAGGQGYEKLFF
TRBV9	TRBJ2-3	.	.	TGTGCCAGCAGCAAATACTCAGGGTTATATGCAGATACGCAGTATTTT	CASSKYSGLYADTQYF
TRBV11-3	TRBJ2-5	.	.	TGTGCCAGCAGCTTTGGCTACCAAGAGACCCAGTACTTC	CASSFGYQETQYF
TRBV5-5	TRBJ2-7	TRBD1	.	TGTGCCAGCAGCTTTGGACAGGTCCTCTCCTACGAGCAGTACTTC	CASSFGQVLSYEQYF
TRBV6-5	TRBJ1-3	.	.	TGTGCCAGCAGTATACAGGGTTTGGCTGGAAACACCATATATTTT	CASSIQGLAGNTIYF
TRBV7-9	TRBJ1-4	TRBD1	.	TGTGCCAGCAGCCCCCCAGGGGGGGGACAGGGGGAAAAACTGTTTTTT	CASSPPGGGQGEKLFF
TRBV19	TRBJ1-2	TRBD1	once	TGTGCCAGTAGTGGGACAGGGAGATATGGCTACACCTTC	CASSGTGRYGYTF
TRBV19	TRBJ1-5	.	.	TGTGCCAGTAGTTCCCGGGACGGACGCAATCAGCCCCAGCATTTT	CASSSRDGRNQPQHF